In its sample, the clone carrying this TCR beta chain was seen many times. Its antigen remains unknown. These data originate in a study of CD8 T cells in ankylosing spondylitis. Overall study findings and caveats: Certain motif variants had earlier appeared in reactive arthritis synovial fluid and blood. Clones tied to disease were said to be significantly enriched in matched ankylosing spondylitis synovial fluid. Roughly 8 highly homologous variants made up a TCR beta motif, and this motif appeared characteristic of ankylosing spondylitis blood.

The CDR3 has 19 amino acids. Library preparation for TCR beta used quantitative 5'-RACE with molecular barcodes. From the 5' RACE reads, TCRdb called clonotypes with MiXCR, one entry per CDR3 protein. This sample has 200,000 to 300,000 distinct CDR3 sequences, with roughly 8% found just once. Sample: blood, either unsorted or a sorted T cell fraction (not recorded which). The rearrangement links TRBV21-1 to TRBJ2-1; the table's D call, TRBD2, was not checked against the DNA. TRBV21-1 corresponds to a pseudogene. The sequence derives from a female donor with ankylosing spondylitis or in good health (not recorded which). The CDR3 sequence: CASSKPGTSGCSSYNEQFF. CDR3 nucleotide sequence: TGTGCCAGCAGCAAACCCGGGACTAGCGGGTGTAGCTCCTACAATGAGCAGTTCTTC.